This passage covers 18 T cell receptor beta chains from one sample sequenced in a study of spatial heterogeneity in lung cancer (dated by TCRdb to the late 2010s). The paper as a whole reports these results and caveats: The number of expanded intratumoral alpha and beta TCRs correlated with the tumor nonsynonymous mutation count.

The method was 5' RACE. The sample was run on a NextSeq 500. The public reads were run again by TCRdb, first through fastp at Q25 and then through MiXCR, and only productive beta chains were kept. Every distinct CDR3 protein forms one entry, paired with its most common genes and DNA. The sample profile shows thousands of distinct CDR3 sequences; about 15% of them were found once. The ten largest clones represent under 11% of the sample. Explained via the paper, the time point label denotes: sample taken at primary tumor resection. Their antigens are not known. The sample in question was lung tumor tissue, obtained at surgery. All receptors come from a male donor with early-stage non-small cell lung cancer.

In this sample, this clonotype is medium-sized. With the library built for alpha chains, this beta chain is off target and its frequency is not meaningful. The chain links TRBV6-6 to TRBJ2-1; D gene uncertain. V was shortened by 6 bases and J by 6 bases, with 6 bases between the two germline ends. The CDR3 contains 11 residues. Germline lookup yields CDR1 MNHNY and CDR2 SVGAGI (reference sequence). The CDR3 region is CASSPRNEQFF. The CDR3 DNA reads TGTGCCAGCAGCCCCCGCAATGAGCAGTTCTTC.

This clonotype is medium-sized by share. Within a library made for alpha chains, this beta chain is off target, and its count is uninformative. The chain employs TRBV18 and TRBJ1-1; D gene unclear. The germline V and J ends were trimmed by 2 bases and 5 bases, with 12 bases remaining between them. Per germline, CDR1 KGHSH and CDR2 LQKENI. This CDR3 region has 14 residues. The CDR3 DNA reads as TGTGCCAGCTCACCAACGCCAATCCGGACTGAAGCTTTCTTT. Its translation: CASSPTPIRTEAFF.

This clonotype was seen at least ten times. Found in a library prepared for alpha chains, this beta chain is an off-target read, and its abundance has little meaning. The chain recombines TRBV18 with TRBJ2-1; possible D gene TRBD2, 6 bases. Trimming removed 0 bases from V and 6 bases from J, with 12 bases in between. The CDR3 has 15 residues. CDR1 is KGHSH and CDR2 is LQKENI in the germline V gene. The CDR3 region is CASSPPNPGANEQFF. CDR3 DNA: TGTGCCAGCTCACCACCGAATCCGGGAGCCAATGAGCAGTTCTTC.

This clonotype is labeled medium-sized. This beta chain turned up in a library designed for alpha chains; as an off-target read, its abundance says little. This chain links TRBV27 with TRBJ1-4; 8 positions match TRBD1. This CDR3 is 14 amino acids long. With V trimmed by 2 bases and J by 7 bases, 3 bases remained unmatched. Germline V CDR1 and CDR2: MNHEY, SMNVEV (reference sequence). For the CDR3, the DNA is TGTGCCAGCAGTTTAAGACAGGGGAGTGAAAAACTGTTTTTT. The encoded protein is CASSLRQGSEKLFF.

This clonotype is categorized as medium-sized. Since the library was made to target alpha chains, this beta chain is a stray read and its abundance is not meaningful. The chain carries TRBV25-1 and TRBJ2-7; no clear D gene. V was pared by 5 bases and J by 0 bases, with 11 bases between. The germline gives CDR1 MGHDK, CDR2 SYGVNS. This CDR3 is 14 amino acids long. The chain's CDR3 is CASSPPRSSYEQYF. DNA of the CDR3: TGTGCCAGCAGTCCCCCCCGATCCTCCTACGAGCAGTACTTC.

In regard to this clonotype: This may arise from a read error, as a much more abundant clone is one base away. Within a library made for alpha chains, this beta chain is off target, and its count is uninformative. CDR3 nucleotide sequence: TGTGTCAGCTCACCATGGGTAAACACTGAAGCTTTCTTT. Translation: CVSSPWVNTEAFF. This sequence joins TRBV18 and TRBJ1-1; no reliable D call. The CDR3 length is 13 residues. The germline V gene encodes CDR1 KGHSH and CDR2 LQKENI. The full variable domain, completed using reference TRBV18 and TRBJ1-1, is NAGVMQNPRHLVRRRGQEARLRCSPMKGHSHVYWYRQLPEEGLKFMVYLQKENIIDESGMPKERFSAEFPKEGPSILRIQQVVRGDSAAYFCVSSPWVNTEAFFGQGTRLTVV.

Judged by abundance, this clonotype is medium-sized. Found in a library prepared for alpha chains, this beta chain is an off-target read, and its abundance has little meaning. CDR3 bases: TGTGCCAGCAGCTCCGCCTCTCGGTACGAGCAGTACTTC. Its translation: CASSSASRYEQYF. The rearrangement uses TRBV7-9 and TRBJ2-7; no definite D call. Germline assignment: CDR1 SEHNR and CDR2 FQNEAQ (reference sequence). The CDR3 covers 13 residues. Trimming took 4 bases from V and 4 from J, leaving 11 bases between them.

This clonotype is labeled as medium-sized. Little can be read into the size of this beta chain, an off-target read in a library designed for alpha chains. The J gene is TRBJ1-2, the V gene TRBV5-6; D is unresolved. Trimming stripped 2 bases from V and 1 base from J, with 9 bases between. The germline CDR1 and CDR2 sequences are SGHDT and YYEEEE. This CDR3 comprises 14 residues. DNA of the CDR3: TGTGCCAGCAGCTTCGGAGAGAATAACTATGGCTACACCTTC. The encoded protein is CASSFGENNYGYTF.

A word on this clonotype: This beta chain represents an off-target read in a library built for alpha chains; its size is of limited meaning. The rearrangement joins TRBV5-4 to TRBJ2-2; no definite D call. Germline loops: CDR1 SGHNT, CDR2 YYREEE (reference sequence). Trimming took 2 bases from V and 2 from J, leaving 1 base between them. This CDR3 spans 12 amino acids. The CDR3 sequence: CASSFNTGELFF. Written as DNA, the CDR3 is TGTGCCAGCAGCTTCAACACCGGGGAGCTGTTTTTT.

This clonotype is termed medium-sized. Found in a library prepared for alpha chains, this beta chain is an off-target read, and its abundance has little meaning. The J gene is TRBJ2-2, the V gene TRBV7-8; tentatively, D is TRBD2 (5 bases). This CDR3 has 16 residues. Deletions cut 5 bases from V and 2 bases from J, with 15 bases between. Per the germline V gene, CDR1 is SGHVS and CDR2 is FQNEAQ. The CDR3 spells CASSPLDPGNTGELFF. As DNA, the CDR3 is TGTGCCAGCAGCCCCCTTGACCCGGGAAACACCGGGGAGCTGTTTTTT.

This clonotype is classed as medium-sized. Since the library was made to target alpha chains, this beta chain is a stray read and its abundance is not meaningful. The DNA for the CDR3 is TGTGCCAGTAGTAGGCCGGGACAGGGGGATTTGGGGCCCCAGCATTTT. It translates to CASSRPGQGDLGPQHF. The chain recombines TRBV19 with TRBJ1-5; 11 nucleotides agree with TRBD1. J was trimmed by 9 bases and V by 4 bases; bases with no gene match: 11. The germline V gene encodes CDR1 LNHDA and CDR2 SQIVND (reference sequence). The CDR3 has 16 residues.

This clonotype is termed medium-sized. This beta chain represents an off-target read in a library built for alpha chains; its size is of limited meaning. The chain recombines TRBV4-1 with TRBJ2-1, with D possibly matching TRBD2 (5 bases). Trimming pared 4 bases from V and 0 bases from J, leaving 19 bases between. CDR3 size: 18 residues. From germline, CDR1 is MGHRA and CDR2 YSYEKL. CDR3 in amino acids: CASSPSKSGDFSYNEQFF. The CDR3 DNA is TGCGCCAGCAGCCCTTCCAAGAGCGGAGACTTCTCCTACAATGAGCAGTTCTTC.

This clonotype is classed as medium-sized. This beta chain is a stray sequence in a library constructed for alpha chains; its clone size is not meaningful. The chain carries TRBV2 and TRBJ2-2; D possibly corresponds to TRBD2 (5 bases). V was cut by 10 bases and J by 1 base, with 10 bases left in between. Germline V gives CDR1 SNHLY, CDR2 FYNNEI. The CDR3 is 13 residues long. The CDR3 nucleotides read TGTGCCACCTCACTAGAGAACACCGGGGAGCTGTTTTTT. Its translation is CATSLENTGELFF.

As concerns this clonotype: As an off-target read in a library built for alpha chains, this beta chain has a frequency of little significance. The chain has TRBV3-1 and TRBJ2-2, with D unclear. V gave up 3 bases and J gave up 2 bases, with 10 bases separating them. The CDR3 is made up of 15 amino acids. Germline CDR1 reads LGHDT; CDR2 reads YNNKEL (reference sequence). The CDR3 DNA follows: TGTGCCAGCAGCCAGGCAACGGAAAACACCGGGGAGCTGTTTTTT. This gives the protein CASSQATENTGELFF.

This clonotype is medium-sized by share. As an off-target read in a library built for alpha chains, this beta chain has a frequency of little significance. The CDR3 region is CASTQPGLASIEQYF. CDR3 nucleotides: TGTGCCAGCACCCAACCGGGACTAGCTTCGATCGAGCAGTACTTC. The V and J genes are TRBV28 and TRBJ2-7, with 9 bases that match TRBD2. Trimming at V came to 7 bases and at J to 6 bases, leaving 13 bases not matched to a gene. Germline assignment: CDR1 MDHEN and CDR2 SYDVKM. This CDR3 has 15 residues. Filled out from reference TRBV28 and TRBJ2-7, the complete variable domain reads DVKVTQSSRYLVKRTGEKVFLECVQDMDHENMFWYRQDPGLGLRLIYFSYDVKMKEKGDIPEGYSVSREKKERFSLILESASTNQTSMYLCASTQPGLASIEQYFGPGTRLTVT.

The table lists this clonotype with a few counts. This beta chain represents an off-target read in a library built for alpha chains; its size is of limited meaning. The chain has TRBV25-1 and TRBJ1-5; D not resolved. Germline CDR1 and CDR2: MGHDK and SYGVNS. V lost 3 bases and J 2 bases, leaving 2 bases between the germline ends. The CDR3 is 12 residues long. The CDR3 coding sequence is TGTGCCAGCAGTGACGGCAATCAGCCCCAGCATTTT. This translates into CASSDGNQPQHF.

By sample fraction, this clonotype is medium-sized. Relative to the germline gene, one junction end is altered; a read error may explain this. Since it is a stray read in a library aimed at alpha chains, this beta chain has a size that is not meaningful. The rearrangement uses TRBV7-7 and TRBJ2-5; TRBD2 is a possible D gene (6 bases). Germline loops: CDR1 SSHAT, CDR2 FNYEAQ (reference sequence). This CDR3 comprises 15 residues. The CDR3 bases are TGTGCTAGCAGCTACTACTCGGGGGTAGAAGAGACCCAGTACTTC. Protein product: CASSYYSGVEETQYF.

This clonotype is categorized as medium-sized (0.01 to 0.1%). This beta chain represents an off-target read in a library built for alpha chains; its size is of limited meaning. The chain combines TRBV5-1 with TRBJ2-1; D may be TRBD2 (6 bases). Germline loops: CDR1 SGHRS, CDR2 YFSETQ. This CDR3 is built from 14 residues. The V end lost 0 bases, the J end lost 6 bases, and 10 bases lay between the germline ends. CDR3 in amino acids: CASSLEGRTNEQFF. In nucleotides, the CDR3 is TGCGCCAGCAGCTTGGAGGGGAGGACCAATGAGCAGTTCTTC.